The clone carrying this T cell receptor (beta chain) has just a few counts. No antigen is known for it. The data are from a study of cytomegalovirus exposure and HLA in healthy donors. General study findings and limits: Presence/absence results assume similar sequencing depth per donor, which may not hold. What a later analysis reportedly showed was that an Asian-associated ancestry cluster had fewer N-insertions than the approximately 700-donor mean. Most observed TCR sequences were rare, whereas some public TCRs were detected in many donors.

The CDR3 sequence is 14 residues long. The germline V gene has CDR1 SNHLY and CDR2 FYNNEI. V was clipped by 3 bases and J by 0 bases, with 9 bases between them. Researchers ran the PCR with 60 Vbeta and 13 Jbeta primers. The data were produced by immunoSEQ multiplex PCR, yet TCRdb's version contains in-frame clones alone and is incomplete. The sample has some 150,000 clones; roughly 72% are singletons. The sequenced sample consisted of PBMCs. This receptor was obtained from a woman aged 30 to 39 in good health and CMV-seropositive. This chain joins TRBV2 and TRBJ2-7; D unresolved. Here the CDR3 DNA reads TGTGCCAGCAGTGATGGCAGGTTCTCCTACGAGCAGTACTTC. Its translation is CASSDGRFSYEQYF.